Shown below are 20 T cell receptor beta chains from a single sample sequenced in a study of T-cell reconstitution after alpha-beta-depleted transplantation in children. No antigen has been identified for these receptors. Study-wide results and caveats: The authors attributed T-cell counts and diversity one year after transplant mostly to newly produced T cells.

The TCRbeta library incorporated unique molecular identifiers. A single record per CDR3 protein comes from TCRdb applying MiXCR to the PCR reads. This sample has hundreds of thousands of distinct CDR3 sequences; 7.5% to 9% occur once, and the top ten carry 8.5% to 9.5%. The input for sequencing was peripheral blood, taken 360 days after TCRalphabeta/CD19-depleted stem cell transplant. The receptors originated from a female patient aged 2 to 10 who had a stem cell transplant for Fanconi anemia, so the T cells may come from the graft donor.

This clonotype has more than one count but fewer than ten. The CDR3 sequence is CASSSAPTGAYEQYF. The CDR3, as DNA: TGCGCCAGCAGCTCGGCCCCGACAGGTGCCTACGAGCAGTACTTC. This chain links TRBV5-1 with TRBJ2-7; possible D gene TRBD1, 6 bases. V lost 3 bases, J lost 2 bases, and 15 bases lay in between. The germline V gene encodes CDR1 SGHRS and CDR2 YFSETQ. The CDR3 is made up of 15 amino acids.

This clonotype was seen many times. The chain couples TRBV20-1 to TRBJ2-1, with TRBD1 matching 7 bases. The CDR3 extends over 12 amino acids. Germline CDR1 is DFQATT and CDR2 is SNEGSKA (reference sequence). The trim removed 5 bases at V and 8 bases at J, leaving 6 bases unmatched. In DNA form, the CDR3 reads TGCAGTGCTGACCGACAGGGTTATGAGCAGTTCTTC. It is translated as CSADRQGYEQFF.

Ten or more counts support this clonotype. The chain joins TRBV7-3 to TRBJ1-1; D unresolved. The germline gives CDR1 SGHTA, CDR2 FQGTGA. The CDR3 contains 14 residues. Deletions cut 2 bases from V and 7 bases from J, with 14 bases between. CDR3 bases: TGTGCCAGCAGCTTATCTGGAGAAATTGGTGAAGCTTTCTTT. It specifies CASSLSGEIGEAFF.

This chain links TRBV5-1 with TRBJ1-4; D is unclear. Trimming took off 5 bases at V and 0 bases at J, with 8 bases between the two ends. CDR3 length: 14 amino acids. CDR1 is SGHRS, CDR2 YFSETQ, per germline. The CDR3 region is CASRLGTTNEKLFF. CDR3 DNA: TGCGCCAGCAGACTGGGCACAACTAATGAAAAACTGTTTTTT.

This clonotype was seen a single time. The chain has TRBV19 and TRBJ2-7, with D uncertain. V lost 5 bases and J 6 bases, leaving 14 bases between the germline ends. Germline CDR1 is LNHDA and CDR2 is SQIVND (reference sequence). This CDR3 contains 13 residues. In DNA, the CDR3 is TGTGCCAGTAGTTTCAGGCAGTCAGGCGAGCAGTACTTC. The encoded protein is CASSFRQSGEQYF.

The chain uses TRBV20-1 and TRBJ2-3; 9 bases match TRBD2. The J segment lost 5 bases and the V segment lost 5 bases, leaving 11 bases of the junction unmatched. This CDR3 spans 15 amino acids. Germline V gene lookup returns CDR1 DFQATT and CDR2 SNEGSKA (reference sequence). The CDR3, as DNA: TGCAGTGCTCCCAGACTAGCGGAGACCTTAGATACGCAGTATTTT. Amino acids: CSAPRLAETLDTQYF.

This clonotype was recorded a few times. V is TRBV11-2 and J is TRBJ2-1; 11 positions match TRBD2. Trimming at V came to 6 bases and at J to 12 bases, leaving 4 bases not matched to a gene. CDR1 is SGHAT and CDR2 is FQNNGV in the germline V gene. The CDR3 is 12 residues long. The CDR3 loop reads CASRHTSGGQFF. The CDR3 region has the DNA TGTGCCAGCAGACACACTAGCGGGGGGCAGTTCTTC. The full variable domain, rest sourced from reference TRBV11-2 and TRBJ2-1, is EAGVAQSPRYKIIEKRQSVAFWCNPISGHATLYWYQQILGQGPKLLIQFQNNGVVDDSQLPKDRFSAERLKGVDSTLKIQPAKLEDSAVYLCASRHTSGGQFFGPGTRLTVL.

This clonotype was seen many times. In DNA form, the CDR3 reads TGCGCCAGCAGCTTGGATCGGGGGCAGAACACCGGGGAGCTGTTTTTT. Translating it yields CASSLDRGQNTGELFF. This sequence joins TRBV5-1 and TRBJ2-2; D tentatively fits TRBD1 or TRBD2 (6 bases each). Trimming took off 0 bases at V and 1 base at J, with 10 bases between the two ends. Germline assignment: CDR1 SGHRS and CDR2 YFSETQ. This CDR3 contains 16 residues.

This clonotype has more than one count but fewer than ten. The rearrangement uses TRBV11-3 and TRBJ2-3; possibly TRBD1 for D (6 bases). V shed 5 bases and J shed 5 bases, with 11 bases lying between them. Germline loops: CDR1 SGHNT, CDR2 YENEEA. This CDR3 has 13 amino acids. The CDR3 loop reads CASSPNRVDTQYF. DNA of the CDR3: TGTGCCAGCAGCCCTAACAGGGTAGATACGCAGTATTTT.

This clonotype was detected ten times or more. The CDR3 protein is CSATGGITYEQYF. The CDR3 DNA is TGCAGTGCCACAGGGGGGATTACCTACGAGCAGTACTTC. This rearrangement joins TRBV20-1 to TRBJ2-7; the match to TRBD1 covers 8 bases. Germline V gene lookup returns CDR1 DFQATT and CDR2 SNEGSKA (reference sequence). There are 13 residues in the CDR3. The V and J ends lost 6 bases and 2 bases, in that order; junction bases with no gene match: 6.

This clonotype showed up many times. The rearrangement joins TRBV5-4 to TRBJ2-2; D gene unclear. CDR1 and CDR2 from the germline V gene are SGHNT and YYREEE (reference sequence). Trimming removed 0 bases from V and 2 bases from J, with 8 bases in between. The CDR3 length is 15 residues. The CDR3 reads CASSLGLSNTGELFF. As DNA, the CDR3 is TGTGCCAGCAGCTTGGGGCTTTCTAACACCGGGGAGCTGTTTTTT.

This clonotype was observed many times. V gene TRBV20-1 combines with J gene TRBJ2-7; either TRBD1 or TRBD2 may supply D (5 bases each). This CDR3 comprises 15 residues. The V end was cut by 0 bases, the J end by 4 bases, with 16 bases between. In germline, CDR1 is DFQATT, CDR2 SNEGSKA (reference sequence). The CDR3 sequence: CSARDPRDHIYEQYF. CDR3 DNA: TGCAGTGCTAGAGATCCCCGGGACCACATTTACGAGCAGTACTTC.

This clonotype was found many times. This chain links TRBV10-3 with TRBJ2-5; D might be TRBD1 or TRBD2, each matching 5 bases. This CDR3 contains 15 residues. Trimming shortened V by 3 bases and J by 1 base, and 12 bases separated the two germline ends. Looked up from germline, CDR1 is ENHRY and CDR2 is SYGVKD. The CDR3 here is CAISERGASQETQYF. CDR3 bases: TGTGCCATCAGTGAAAGAGGGGCCAGCCAAGAGACCCAGTACTTC.

This clonotype showed up many times. The V and J genes are TRBV25-1 and TRBJ2-7, with 8 bases that match TRBD2. In germline, CDR1 is MGHDK, CDR2 SYGVNS. The V segment lost 2 bases and the J segment 3 bases; nucleotides outside the gene matches: 6. The CDR3 runs to 15 residues. The CDR3 coding sequence is TGTGCCAGCAGTGAACAGAGAAGCGGGGGCTACGAGCAGTACTTC. Translated, it gives CASSEQRSGGYEQYF.

Concerning this clonotype: With a much larger clone just one base away, this may be a read error. The missing conserved phenylalanine or tryptophan at the end of this CDR3 makes a read error likely. The CDR3 DNA reads as TGTGCCAGCAGCTTAAACGTCTGGGAAGGCGCCACTGAAGCTTTCTAT. This codes for CASSLNVWEGATEAFY. This sequence joins TRBV7-9 and TRBJ1-1, with D unclear. The CDR3 loop spans 16 amino acids. V was cut by 2 bases and J by 4 bases, with 17 bases left in between. Germline V gene data show CDR1 as SEHNR and CDR2 as FQNEAQ (reference sequence).

The chain is built from TRBV15 and TRBJ2-3; a possible D gene is TRBD2 (5 bases). V dropped 3 bases and J dropped 1 base, with 17 bases sitting between them. The CDR3 consists of 17 residues. Germline CDR1 reads LNHNV; CDR2 reads YYDKDF (reference sequence). The CDR3 bases are TGTGCCACCAGCAGGCTACCGGGGTTGTGGGGCACAGATACGCAGTATTTT. Protein: CATSRLPGLWGTDTQYF.

Ten or more counts support this clonotype. The chain combines TRBV10-3 with TRBJ2-7; D may be TRBD1 (5 bases). V was pared by 10 bases and J by 3 bases, with 13 bases between. The CDR3 totals 12 residues. Germline assignment: CDR1 ENHRY and CDR2 SYGVKD. The CDR3: CATRPGYYEQYF. The CDR3 DNA reads TGTGCCACCCGGCCAGGGTACTACGAGCAGTACTTC.

This clonotype was seen a few times. This chain uses TRBV7-2 with TRBJ2-1; D call uncertain. CDR1 is SGHTA and CDR2 is FQGNSA in the germline V gene. V lost 3 bases and J 8 bases, leaving 11 bases between the germline ends. CDR3 length: 13 residues. In DNA, the CDR3 is TGTGCCAGCAGCTTTGGCCAACGGGATGAGCAGTTCTTC. It translates to CASSFGQRDEQFF. Together with reference TRBV7-2 and TRBJ2-1, the CDR3 gives the full variable domain: GAGVSQSPSNKVTEKGKDVELRCDPISGHTALYWYRQSLGQGLEFLIYFQGNSAPDKSGLPSDRFSAERTGGSVSTLTIQRTQQEDSAVYLCASSFGQRDEQFFGPGTRLTVL.

This clonotype came up many times. CDR3 sequence (DNA): TGTGCCAGCAGCCCGAGACTAGCGGGGTCTGCCTACAATGAGCAGTTCTTC. Protein sequence: CASSPRLAGSAYNEQFF. The genes are TRBV11-2 and TRBJ2-1; 11 nucleotides line up with TRBD2. The CDR3 is made up of 17 amino acids. Germline V CDR1 and CDR2: SGHAT, FQNNGV. V shed 5 bases and J 2 bases; nucleotides not matched to a gene: 8.

The V call is TRBV20-1, the J call TRBJ2-1, with 8 bases that match TRBD1. Germline assignment: CDR1 DFQATT and CDR2 SNEGSKA (reference sequence). The CDR3 runs 13 residues. V lost 6 bases and J lost 5; bases outside the gene matches: 6. The CDR3 DNA reads TGCAGTGCAATCCAGGGGGCCCACAATGAGCAGTTCTTC. Its protein is CSAIQGAHNEQFF.